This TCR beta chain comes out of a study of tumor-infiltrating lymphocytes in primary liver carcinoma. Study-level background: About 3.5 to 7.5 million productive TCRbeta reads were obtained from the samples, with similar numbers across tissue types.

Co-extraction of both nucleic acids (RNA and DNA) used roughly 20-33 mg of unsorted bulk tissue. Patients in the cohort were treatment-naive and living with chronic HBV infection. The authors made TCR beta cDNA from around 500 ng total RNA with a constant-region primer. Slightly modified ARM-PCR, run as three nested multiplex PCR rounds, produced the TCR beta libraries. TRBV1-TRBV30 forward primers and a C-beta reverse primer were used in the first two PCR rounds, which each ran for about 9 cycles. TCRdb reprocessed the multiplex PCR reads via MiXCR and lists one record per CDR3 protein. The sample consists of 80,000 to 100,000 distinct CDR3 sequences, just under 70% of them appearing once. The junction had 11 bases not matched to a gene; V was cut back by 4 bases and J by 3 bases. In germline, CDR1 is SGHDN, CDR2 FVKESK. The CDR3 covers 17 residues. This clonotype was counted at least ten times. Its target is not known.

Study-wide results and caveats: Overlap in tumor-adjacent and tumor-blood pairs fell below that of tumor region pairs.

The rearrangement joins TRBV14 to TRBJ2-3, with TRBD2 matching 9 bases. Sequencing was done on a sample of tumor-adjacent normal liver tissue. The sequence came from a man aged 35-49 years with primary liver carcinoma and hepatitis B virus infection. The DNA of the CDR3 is TGTGCCAGCAGCCCAGATGTAGCGGGAGTGAGTACAGATACGCAGTATTTT. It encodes CASSPDVAGVSTDTQYF.